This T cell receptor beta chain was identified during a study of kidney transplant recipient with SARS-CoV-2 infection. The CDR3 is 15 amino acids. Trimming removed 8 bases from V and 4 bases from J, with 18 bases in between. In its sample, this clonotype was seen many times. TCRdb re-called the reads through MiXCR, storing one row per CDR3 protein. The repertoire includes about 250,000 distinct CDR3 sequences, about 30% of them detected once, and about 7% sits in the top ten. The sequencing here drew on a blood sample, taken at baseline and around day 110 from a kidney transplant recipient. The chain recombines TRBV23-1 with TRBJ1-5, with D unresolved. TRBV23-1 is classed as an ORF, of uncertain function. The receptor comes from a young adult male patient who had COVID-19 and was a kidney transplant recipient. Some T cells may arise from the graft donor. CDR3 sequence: CASDHWRYGNQPQHF. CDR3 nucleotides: TGCGCCAGCGACCACTGGCGTTATGGGAATCAGCCCCAGCATTTT.